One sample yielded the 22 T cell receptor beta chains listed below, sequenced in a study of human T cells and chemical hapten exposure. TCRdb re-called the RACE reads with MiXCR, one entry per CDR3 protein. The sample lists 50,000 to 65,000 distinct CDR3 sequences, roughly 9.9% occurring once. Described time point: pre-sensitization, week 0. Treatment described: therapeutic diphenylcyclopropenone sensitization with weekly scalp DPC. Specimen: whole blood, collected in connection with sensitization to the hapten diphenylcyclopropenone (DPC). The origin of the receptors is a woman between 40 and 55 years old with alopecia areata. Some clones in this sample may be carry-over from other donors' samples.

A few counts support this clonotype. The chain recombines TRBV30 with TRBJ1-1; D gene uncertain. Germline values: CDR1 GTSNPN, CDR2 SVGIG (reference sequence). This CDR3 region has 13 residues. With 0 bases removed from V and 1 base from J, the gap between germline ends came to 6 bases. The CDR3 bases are TGTGCCTGGAGTGTACAAGAGAACACTGAAGCTTTCTTT. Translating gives CAWSVQENTEAFF.

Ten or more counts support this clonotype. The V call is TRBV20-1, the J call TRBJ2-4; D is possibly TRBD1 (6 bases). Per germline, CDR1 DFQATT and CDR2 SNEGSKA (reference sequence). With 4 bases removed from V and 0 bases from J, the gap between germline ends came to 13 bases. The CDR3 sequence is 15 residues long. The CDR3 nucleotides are TGCAGTGCTACGACAGGTCGTTTAGCCAAAAACATTCAGTACTTC. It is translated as CSATTGRLAKNIQYF.

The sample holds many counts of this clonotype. This chain's CDR3 is CASSYQTGLAKNIQYF. CDR3 DNA sequence: TGTGCCAGCAGTTACCAGACAGGACTAGCCAAAAACATTCAGTACTTC. The rearrangement uses TRBV2 and TRBJ2-4; the D gene is possibly TRBD1 (6 bases). Germline CDR1 SNHLY, CDR2 FYNNEI. This CDR3 comprises 16 residues. V lost 5 bases, J lost 0 bases, and 14 bases lay in between.

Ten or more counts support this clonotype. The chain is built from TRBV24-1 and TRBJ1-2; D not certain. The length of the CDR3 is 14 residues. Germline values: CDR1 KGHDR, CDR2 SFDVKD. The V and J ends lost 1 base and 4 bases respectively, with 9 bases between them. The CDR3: CATSDFRRTYGYTF. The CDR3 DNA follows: TGTGCCACCAGTGATTTTCGGCGCACCTATGGCTACACCTTC.

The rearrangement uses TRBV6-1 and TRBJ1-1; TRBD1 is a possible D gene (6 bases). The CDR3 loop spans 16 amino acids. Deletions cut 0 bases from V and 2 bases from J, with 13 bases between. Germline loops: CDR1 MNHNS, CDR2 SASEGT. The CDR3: CASSEAEGVLNTEAFF. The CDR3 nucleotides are TGTGCCAGCAGTGAAGCGGAGGGGGTTCTCAACACTGAAGCTTTCTTT.

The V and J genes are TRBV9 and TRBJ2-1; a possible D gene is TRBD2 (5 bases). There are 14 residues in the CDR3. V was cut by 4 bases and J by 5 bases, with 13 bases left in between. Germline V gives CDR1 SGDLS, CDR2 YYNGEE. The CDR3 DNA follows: TGTGCCAGCAGCACTCCCAGGACTCACAATGAGCAGTTCTTC. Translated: CASSTPRTHNEQFF.

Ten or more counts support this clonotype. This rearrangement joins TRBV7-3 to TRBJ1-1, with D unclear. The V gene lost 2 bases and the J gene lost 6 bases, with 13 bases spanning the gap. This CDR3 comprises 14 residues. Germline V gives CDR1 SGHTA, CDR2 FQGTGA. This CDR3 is CASSLHNRRAEAFF. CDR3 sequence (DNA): TGTGCCAGCAGCTTACACAATCGTCGGGCTGAAGCTTTCTTT.

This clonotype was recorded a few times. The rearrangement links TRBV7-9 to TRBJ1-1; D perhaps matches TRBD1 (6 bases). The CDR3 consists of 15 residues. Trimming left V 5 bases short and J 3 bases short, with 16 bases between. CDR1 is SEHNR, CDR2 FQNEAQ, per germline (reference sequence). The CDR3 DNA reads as TGTGCCAGCAGCCCCACACAGGGCGTGCACACTGAAGCTTTCTTT. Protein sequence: CASSPTQGVHTEAFF.

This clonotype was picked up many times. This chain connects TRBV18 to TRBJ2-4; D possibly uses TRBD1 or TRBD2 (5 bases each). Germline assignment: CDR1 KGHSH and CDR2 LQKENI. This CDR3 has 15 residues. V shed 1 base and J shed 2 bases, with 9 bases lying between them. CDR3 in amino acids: CASSPQGRTKNIQYF. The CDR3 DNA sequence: TGTGCCAGCTCACCACAGGGACGGACCAAAAACATTCAGTACTTC.

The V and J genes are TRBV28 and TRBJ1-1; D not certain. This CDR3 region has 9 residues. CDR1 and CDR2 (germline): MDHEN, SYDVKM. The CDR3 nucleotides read TGTGCGGAGAACACTGAAGCTTTCTTT. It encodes CAENTEAFF.

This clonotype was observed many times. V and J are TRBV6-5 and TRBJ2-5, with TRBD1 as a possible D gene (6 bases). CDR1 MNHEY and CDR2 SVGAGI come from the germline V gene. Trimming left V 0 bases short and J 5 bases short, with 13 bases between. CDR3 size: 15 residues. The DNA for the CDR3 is TGTGCCAGCAGTTACTCAACAGGGATGAGGGAGACCCAGTACTTC. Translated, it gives CASSYSTGMRETQYF.

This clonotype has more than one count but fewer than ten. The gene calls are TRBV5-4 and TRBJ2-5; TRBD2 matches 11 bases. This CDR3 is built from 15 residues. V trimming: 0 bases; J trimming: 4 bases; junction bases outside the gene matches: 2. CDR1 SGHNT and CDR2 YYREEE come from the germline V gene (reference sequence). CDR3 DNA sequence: TGTGCCAGCAGCTTGGTAGCGGGGGGGCCAGAGACCCAGTACTTC. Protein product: CASSLVAGGPETQYF. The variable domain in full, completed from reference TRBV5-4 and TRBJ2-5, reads ETGVTQSPTHLIKTRGQQVTLRCSSQSGHNTVSWYQQALGQGPQFIFQYYREEENGRGNFPPRFSGLQFPNYSSELNVNALELDDSALYLCASSLVAGGPETQYFGPGTRLLVL.

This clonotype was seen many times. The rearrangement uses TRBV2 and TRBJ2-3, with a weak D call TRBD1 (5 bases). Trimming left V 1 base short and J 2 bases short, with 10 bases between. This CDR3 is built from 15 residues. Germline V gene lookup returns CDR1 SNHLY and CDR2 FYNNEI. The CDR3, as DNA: TGTGCCAGCAGTGAAGTTTATGGGGCCACAGATACGCAGTATTTT. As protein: CASSEVYGATDTQYF.

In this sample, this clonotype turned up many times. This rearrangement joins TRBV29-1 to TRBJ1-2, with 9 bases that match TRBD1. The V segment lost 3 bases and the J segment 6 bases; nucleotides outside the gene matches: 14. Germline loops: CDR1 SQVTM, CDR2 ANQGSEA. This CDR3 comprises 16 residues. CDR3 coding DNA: TGCAGCGTTGACGCCTCGGCCACAGGGGGCTTAGATGGCTACACCTTC. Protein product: CSVDASATGGLDGYTF.

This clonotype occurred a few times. CDR3 nucleotide sequence: TGCGCCAGCAGTCAATCGGCCGGGGTGTGCACAGATACGCAGTATTTT. This encodes CASSQSAGVCTDTQYF. V gene TRBV23-1 combines with J gene TRBJ2-3; tentative D call: TRBD2 (5 bases). TRBV23-1 is flagged as an ORF with uncertain function. The V end lost 0 bases, the J end lost 1 base, and 11 bases lay between the germline ends. CDR3 length: 16 residues.

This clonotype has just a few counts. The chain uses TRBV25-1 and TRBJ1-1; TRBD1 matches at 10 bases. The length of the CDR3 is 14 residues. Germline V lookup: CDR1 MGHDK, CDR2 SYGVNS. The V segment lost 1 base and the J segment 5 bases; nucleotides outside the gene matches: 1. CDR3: CASSELGQGTEAFF. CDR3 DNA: TGTGCCAGCAGTGAATTGGGACAGGGGACTGAAGCTTTCTTT.

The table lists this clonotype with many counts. CDR3 amino acids: CSASGTKNTEAFF. The CDR3 DNA is TGCAGCGCTTCCGGGACAAAGAACACTGAAGCTTTCTTT. The chain links TRBV29-1 to TRBJ1-1; possible D gene TRBD1, 6 bases. In germline, CDR1 is SQVTM, CDR2 ANQGSEA. V was cut by 7 bases and J by 1 base, with 13 bases left in between. The CDR3 runs to 13 residues.

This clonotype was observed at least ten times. The CDR3 spells CASRPGTAYGYTF. CDR3 sequence (DNA): TGTGCCAGCAGACCCGGGACGGCCTATGGCTACACCTTC. This rearrangement joins TRBV12-3 or TRBV12-4 to TRBJ1-2, with D possibly TRBD1 on 5 matching bases. Trimming cost V 6 bases and J 4 bases, with 12 bases left between them. This CDR3 comprises 13 residues.

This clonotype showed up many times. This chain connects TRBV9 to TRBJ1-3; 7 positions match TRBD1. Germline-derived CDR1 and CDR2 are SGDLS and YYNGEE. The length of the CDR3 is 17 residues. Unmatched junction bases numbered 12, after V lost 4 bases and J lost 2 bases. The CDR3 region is CASSKDGWRGPGNTIYF. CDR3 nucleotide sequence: TGTGCCAGCAGCAAAGATGGGTGGAGGGGGCCTGGAAACACCATATATTTT.

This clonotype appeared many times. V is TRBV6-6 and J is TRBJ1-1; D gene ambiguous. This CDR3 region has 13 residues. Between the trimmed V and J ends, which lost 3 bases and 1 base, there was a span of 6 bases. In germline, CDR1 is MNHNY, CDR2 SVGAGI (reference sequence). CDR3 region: CASSYERNTEAFF. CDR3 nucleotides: TGTGCCAGCAGTTATGAGAGGAACACTGAAGCTTTCTTT.

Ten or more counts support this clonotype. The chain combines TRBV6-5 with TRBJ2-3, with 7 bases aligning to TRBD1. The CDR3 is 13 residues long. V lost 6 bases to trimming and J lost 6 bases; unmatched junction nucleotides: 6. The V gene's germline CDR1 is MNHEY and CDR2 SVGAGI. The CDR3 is CASSLMDRDTQYF. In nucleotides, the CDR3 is TGTGCCAGCAGCCTCATGGACAGGGATACGCAGTATTTT.

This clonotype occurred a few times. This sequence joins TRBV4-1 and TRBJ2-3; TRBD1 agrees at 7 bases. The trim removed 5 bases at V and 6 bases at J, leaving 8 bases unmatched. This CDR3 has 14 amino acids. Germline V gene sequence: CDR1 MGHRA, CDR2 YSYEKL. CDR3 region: CASSFRQGGDTQYF. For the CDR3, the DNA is TGCGCCAGCAGCTTCCGACAGGGCGGGGATACGCAGTATTTT.